This TCR beta chain is drawn from a study of CD8+CD57+ T cells in acquired aplastic anemia. Study information: Sorted CD4+ and CD8+ cells gave an average of approximately 3.4 ug of DNA.

The patients chosen for sequencing had shown expansion of CD8+CD57+ cells (detected by flow cytometry). Patients were treatment-naive when blood was sampled. Germline CDR1 DFQATT, CDR2 SNEGSKA (reference sequence). The CDR3 spans 15 residues. The V end lost 2 bases, the J end lost 5 bases, and 13 bases lay between the germline ends. General study findings and limits: Researchers report that fewer than 30 CD8+ CDR3 sequences appeared in both patients and controls.

On this clonotype: Its antigen is undetermined. Just one base apart from a much larger clone, this may be a read error.

Genomic DNA acted as the template from which TCR beta VDJ combination and CDR3 sequence profiling were carried out. TCRdb re-derived calls from the reads in MiXCR, one entry per CDR3 protein. Seen here are around 430,000 distinct CDR3 sequences, around 30% observed once, and the top ten hold roughly 0.89%. Sequenced input: sorted CD4+, CD8+, or CD8+CD57+ T cells (not recorded which) from PBMCs. This receptor was obtained from a human donor with aplastic anemia. The rearrangement links TRBV20-1 to TRBJ1-6; D gene uncertain. The DNA for the CDR3 is TGCAGTGCTAGATCACCTTCCGGGGATAATTCACCCCTCCACTTT. As protein: CSARSPSGDNSPLHF.